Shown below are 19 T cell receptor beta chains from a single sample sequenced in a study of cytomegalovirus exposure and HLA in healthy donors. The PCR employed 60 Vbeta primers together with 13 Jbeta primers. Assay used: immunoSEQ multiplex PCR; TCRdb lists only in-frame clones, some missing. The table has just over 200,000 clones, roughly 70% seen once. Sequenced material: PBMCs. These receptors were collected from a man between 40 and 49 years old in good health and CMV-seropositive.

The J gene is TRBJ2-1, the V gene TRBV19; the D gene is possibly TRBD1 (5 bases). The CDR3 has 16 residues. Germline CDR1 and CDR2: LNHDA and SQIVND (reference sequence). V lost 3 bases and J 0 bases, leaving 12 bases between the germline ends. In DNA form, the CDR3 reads TGTGCCAGTAGTATTTGGGGCAGGAGCTCCTACAATGAGCAGTTCTTC. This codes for CASSIWGRSSYNEQFF.

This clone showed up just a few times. The CDR3 loop is CASSVGTSGGAGETQYF. The CDR3 nucleotides are TGTGCCAGCAGCGTCGGGACTAGCGGGGGGGCCGGAGAGACCCAGTACTTC. The V and J genes are TRBV9 and TRBJ2-5; TRBD2 matches at 16 bases. This CDR3 is built from 17 residues. CDR1 is SGDLS and CDR2 is YYNGEE in the germline V gene. Trimming cost V 2 bases and J 4 bases; bases outside gene matches: 5.

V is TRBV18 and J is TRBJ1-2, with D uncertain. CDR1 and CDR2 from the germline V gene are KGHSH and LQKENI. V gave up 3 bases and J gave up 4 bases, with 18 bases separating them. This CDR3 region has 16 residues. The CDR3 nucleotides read TGTGCCAGCTCACCCACAGCTACCAACTCTTTCTATGGCTACACCTTC. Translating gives CASSPTATNSFYGYTF.

The CDR3: CASSLGTGTSTDTQYF. The CDR3 region has the DNA TGCGCCAGCAGCTTGGGGACAGGGACTAGCACAGATACGCAGTATTTT. The chain carries TRBV5-1 and TRBJ2-3; TRBD1 aligns across 8 bases. J gave up 0 bases and V 0 bases, and 3 bases lay outside the gene matches. CDR1 is SGHRS and CDR2 is YFSETQ in the germline V gene. The CDR3 runs to 16 residues.

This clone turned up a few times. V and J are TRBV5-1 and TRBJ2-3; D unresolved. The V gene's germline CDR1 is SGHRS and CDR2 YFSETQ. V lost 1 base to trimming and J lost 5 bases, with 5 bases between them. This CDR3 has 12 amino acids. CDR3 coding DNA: TGCGCCAGCAGCTTGCGAGGAGATACGCAGTATTTT. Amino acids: CASSLRGDTQYF. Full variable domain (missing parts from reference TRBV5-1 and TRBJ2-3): KAGVTQTPRYLIKTRGQQVTLSCSPISGHRSVSWYQQTPGQGLQFLFEYFSETQRNKGNFPGRFSGRQFSNSRSEMNVSTLELGDSALYLCASSLRGDTQYFGPGTRLTVL.

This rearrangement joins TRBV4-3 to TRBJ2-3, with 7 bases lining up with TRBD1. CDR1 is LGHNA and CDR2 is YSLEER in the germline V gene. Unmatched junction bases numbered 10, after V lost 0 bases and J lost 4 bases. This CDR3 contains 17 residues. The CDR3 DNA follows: TGCGCCAGCAGCCAAGAGCTAATCAGGGGGAGAGCAGATACGCAGTATTTT. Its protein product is CASSQELIRGRADTQYF.

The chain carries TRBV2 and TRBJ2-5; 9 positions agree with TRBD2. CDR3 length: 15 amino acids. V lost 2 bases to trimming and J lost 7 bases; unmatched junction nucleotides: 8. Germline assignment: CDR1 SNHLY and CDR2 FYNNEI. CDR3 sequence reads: CASSERGGAPGTQYF. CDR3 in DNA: TGTGCCAGCAGTGAACGCGGGGGGGCCCCAGGGACCCAGTACTTC.

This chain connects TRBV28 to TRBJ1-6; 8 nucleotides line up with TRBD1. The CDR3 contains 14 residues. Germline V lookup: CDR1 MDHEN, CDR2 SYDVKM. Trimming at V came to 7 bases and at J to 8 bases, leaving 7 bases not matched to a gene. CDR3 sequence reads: CASNPTGEDSPLHF. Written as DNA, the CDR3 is TGTGCCAGCAACCCGACAGGGGAAGATTCACCCCTCCACTTT.

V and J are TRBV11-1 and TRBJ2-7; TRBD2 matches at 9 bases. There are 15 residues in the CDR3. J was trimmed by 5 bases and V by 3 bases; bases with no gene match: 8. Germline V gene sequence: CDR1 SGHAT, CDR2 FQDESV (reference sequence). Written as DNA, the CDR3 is TGTGCCAGCAGCTTTCGACTAGCGGCTGATGACGAGCAGTACTTC. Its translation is CASSFRLAADDEQYF. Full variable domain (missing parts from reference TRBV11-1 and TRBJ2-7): EAEVAQSPRYKITEKSQAVAFWCDPISGHATLYWYRQILGQGPELLVQFQDESVVDDSQLPKDRFSAERLKGVDSTLKIQPAELGDSAMYLCASSFRLAADDEQYFGPGTRLTVT.

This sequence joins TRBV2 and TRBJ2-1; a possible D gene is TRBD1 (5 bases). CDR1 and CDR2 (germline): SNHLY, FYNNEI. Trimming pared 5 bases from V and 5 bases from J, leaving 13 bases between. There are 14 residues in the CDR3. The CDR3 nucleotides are TGTGCCAGCAGTCCGGAACAGGCTGACAATGAGCAGTTCTTC. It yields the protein CASSPEQADNEQFF.

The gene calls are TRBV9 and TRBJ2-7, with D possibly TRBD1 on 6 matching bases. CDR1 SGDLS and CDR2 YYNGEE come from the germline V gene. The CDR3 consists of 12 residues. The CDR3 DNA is TGTGACCACAGACAGGCCCGTTGCGAGCAGTACTTC. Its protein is CDHRQARCEQYF.

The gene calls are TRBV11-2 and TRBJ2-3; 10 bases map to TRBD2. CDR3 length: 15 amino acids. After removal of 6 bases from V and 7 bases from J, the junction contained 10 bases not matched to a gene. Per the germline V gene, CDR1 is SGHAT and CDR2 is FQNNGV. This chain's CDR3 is CASSRSGGVLNTQYF. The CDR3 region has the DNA TGTGCCAGCAGTCGGAGCGGGGGGGTACTTAATACGCAGTATTTT.

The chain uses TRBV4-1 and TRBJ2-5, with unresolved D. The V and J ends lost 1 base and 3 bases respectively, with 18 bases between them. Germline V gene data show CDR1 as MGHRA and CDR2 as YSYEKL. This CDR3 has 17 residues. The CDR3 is CASSQGPPRTMKETQYF. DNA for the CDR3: TGCGCCAGCAGCCAAGGCCCGCCGAGAACGATGAAAGAGACCCAGTACTTC.

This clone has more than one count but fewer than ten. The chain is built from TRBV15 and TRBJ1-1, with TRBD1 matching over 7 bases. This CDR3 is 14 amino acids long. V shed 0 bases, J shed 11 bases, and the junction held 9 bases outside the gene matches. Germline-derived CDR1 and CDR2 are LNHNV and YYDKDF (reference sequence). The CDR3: CATSRDRRGTEAFF. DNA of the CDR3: TGTGCCACCAGCAGAGATCGTAGAGGGACAGAGGCTTTCTTT. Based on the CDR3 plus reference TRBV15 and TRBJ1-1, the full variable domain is DAMVIQNPRYQVTQFGKPVTLSCSQTLNHNVMYWYQQKSSQAPKLLFHYYDKDFNNEADTPDNFQSRRPNTSFCFLDIRSPGLGDTAMYLCATSRDRRGTEAFFGQGTRLTVV.

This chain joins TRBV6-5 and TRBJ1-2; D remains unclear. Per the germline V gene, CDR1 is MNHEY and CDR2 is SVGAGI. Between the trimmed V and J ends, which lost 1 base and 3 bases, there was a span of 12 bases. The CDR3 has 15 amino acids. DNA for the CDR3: TGTGCCAGCAGTTACTTCCTAGCGGGCGACTATGGCTACACCTTC. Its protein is CASSYFLAGDYGYTF.

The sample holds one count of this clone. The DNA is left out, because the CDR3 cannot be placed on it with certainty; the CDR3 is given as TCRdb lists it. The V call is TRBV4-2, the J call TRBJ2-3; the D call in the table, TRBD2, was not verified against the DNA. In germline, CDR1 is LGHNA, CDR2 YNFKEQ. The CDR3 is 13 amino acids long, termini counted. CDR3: CASSPSWAGGADF.

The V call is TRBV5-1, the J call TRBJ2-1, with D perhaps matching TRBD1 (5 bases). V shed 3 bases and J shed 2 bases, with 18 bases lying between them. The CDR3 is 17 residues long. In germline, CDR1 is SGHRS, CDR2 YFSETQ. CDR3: CASSSEPGPTAYNEQFF. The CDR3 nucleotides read TGCGCCAGCAGCTCGGAACCTGGACCGACAGCCTACAATGAGCAGTTCTTC.

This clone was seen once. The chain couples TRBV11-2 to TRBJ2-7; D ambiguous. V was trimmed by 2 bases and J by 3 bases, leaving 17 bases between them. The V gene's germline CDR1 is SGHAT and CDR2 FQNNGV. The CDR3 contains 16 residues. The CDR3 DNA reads TGTGCCAGCAGCTTAAGTCTCTCGAACCGAGACTACGAGCAGTACTTC. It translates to CASSLSLSNRDYEQYF.

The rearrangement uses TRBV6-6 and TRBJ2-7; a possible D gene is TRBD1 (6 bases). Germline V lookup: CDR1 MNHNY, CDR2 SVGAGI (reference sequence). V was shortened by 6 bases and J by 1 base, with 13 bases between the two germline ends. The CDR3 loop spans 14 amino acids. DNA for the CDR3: TGTGCCAGCAGCCCCCGGGACATGTCCTACGAGCAGTACTTC. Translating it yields CASSPRDMSYEQYF.